The 22 T cell receptor beta chains below were found in one sample sequenced in a study of beta chain features in type 1 diabetes. Expressed TCRB transcripts were sequenced because the entire RNA isolate underwent reverse transcription. The repertoire was sequenced with immunoSEQ multiplex PCR; TCRdb's copy has only in-frame clones and lacks some. The sample shows about 620,000 clones, about a sixth of them seen only once. Input material: naive CD4+ T cells from blood. These receptors all stem from a man between 18 and 35 years old in good health.

This chain connects TRBV4-3 to TRBJ1-2; D call uncertain. CDR3 length equals 15 residues. The germline V gene has CDR1 LGHNA and CDR2 YSLEER. The ends were cut back, 0 bases at V and 8 bases at J, with 16 bases in the middle. The CDR3 nucleotides read TGCGCCAGCAGCCAAGATCTGGCGGGTTTCTGGGGCTACACCTTC. Encoded protein: CASSQDLAGFWGYTF.

This chain joins TRBV6-1 and TRBJ2-1; 7 nucleotides align to TRBD1. CDR1 is MNHNS, CDR2 SASEGT, per germline. The junction had 21 bases not matched to a gene; V was cut back by 2 bases and J by 8 bases. This CDR3 is 19 amino acids long. The CDR3 loop reads CASSERTHRTGDFVDEQFF. CDR3 DNA: TGTGCCAGCAGTGAACGAACCCACCGGACAGGAGATTTTGTCGATGAGCAGTTCTTC.

This clone was picked up a small number of times. This chain links TRBV7-2 with TRBJ1-1; D gene unclear. Per germline, CDR1 SGHTA and CDR2 FQGNSA. V shed 5 bases and J shed 4 bases, with 14 bases lying between them. The CDR3 has 14 residues. CDR3 in amino acids: CASSPQRGGTEAFF. DNA for the CDR3: TGTGCCAGCAGCCCCCAGAGAGGTGGCACTGAAGCTTTCTTT.

Only a few counts were recorded for this clone. The gene calls are TRBV7-9 and TRBJ2-3, with TRBD2 matching over 11 bases. Germline V gene data show CDR1 as SEHNR and CDR2 as FQNEAQ (reference sequence). The junction had 5 bases not matched to a gene; V was cut back by 2 bases and J by 1 base. The length of the CDR3 is 17 residues. The CDR3 nucleotides are TGTGCCAGCAGCTTAACTAGCGGGAGTTCCCGCACAGATACGCAGTATTTT. Its translation: CASSLTSGSSRTDTQYF.

The V gene is TRBV7-6, the J gene TRBJ2-7; 11 nucleotides match TRBD1. The germline V gene encodes CDR1 SGHVS and CDR2 FNYEAQ. The CDR3 loop spans 14 amino acids. V was pared by 5 bases and J by 4 bases, with 4 bases of the junction left unmatched. The CDR3 reads CASSGQGASYEQYF. CDR3 nucleotide sequence: TGTGCCAGCAGCGGACAGGGGGCGAGTTACGAGCAGTACTTC.

This chain connects TRBV4-2 to TRBJ2-1, with 11 bases identical to TRBD2. V was clipped by 1 base and J by 6 bases; unmatched bases: 5. CDR3 length: 16 amino acids. From germline, CDR1 is LGHNA and CDR2 YNFKEQ. The CDR3 sequence: CASSQGSSGGVNEQFF. The CDR3 nucleotides are TGTGCCAGCAGCCAAGGGAGTAGCGGGGGGGTCAATGAGCAGTTCTTC.

In this sample, this clone turned up once. The junction departs from the called germline gene at one end, perhaps through a read error. This same CDR3 is encoded by further DNA sequences in the sample. CDR3 sequence: CASSPKGETQYF. The CDR3 DNA reads as TGTGCCAGCTCACCGAAGGGAGAGACCCAATACTTC. V gene TRBV18 combines with J gene TRBJ2-5; D is perhaps TRBD2 (5 bases). Per germline, CDR1 KGHSH and CDR2 LQKENI. This CDR3 region has 12 residues.

This chain links TRBV5-1 with TRBJ2-1; perhaps TRBD1 as D (6 bases). The germline V gene has CDR1 SGHRS and CDR2 YFSETQ. V was cut by 1 base and J by 4 bases, with 12 bases left in between. This CDR3 has 15 residues. The CDR3 spells CASSLMGQRYNEQFF. CDR3 coding DNA: TGCGCCAGCAGCTTGATGGGACAAAGATACAATGAGCAGTTCTTC.

The chain recombines TRBV28 with TRBJ2-7, with a possible D match to TRBD2 (5 bases). There are 15 residues in the CDR3. Trimming stripped 2 bases from V and 5 bases from J, with 16 bases between. The germline V gene has CDR1 MDHEN and CDR2 SYDVKM. CDR3 coding DNA: TGTGCCAGCAGTTTAATGGGGAGACAATACAACGAGCAGTACTTC. Its protein product is CASSLMGRQYNEQYF. Full variable domain (missing parts from reference TRBV28 and TRBJ2-7): DVKVTQSSRYLVKRTGEKVFLECVQDMDHENMFWYRQDPGLGLRLIYFSYDVKMKEKGDIPEGYSVSREKKERFSLILESASTNQTSMYLCASSLMGRQYNEQYFGPGTRLTVT.

V is TRBV27 and J is TRBJ1-5; 10 bases align to TRBD1. The V and J ends lost 3 bases and 9 bases, in that order; junction bases with no gene match: 11. The CDR3 sequence is 16 residues long. Per germline, CDR1 MNHEY and CDR2 SMNVEV (reference sequence). The DNA for the CDR3 is TGTGCCAGCAGTTTCCGGGACAGGGGCCCTCGAGGGCCCCAGCATTTT. Translation: CASSFRDRGPRGPQHF.

Concerning this clone: At one end the junction does not follow the germline gene, possibly because of a read error. The chain has TRBV15 and TRBJ2-7, with D unresolved. The V gene's germline CDR1 is LNHNV and CDR2 YYDKDF (reference sequence). The CDR3 runs to 16 residues. The CDR3 coding sequence is TGTGCCACCAGCAGAGTCTGGACCGTAAGCTCCTACGGGCAGTACTTC. As protein: CATSRVWTVSSYGQYF.

The rearrangement joins TRBV6-5 to TRBJ2-7, with 9 bases lining up with TRBD1. There are 15 residues in the CDR3. From germline, CDR1 is MNHEY and CDR2 SVGAGI. Losses at the gene ends were 2 bases for V and 2 bases for J; bases not matched to a gene: 4. The CDR3 reads CASSYRGQGPYEQYF. The CDR3 nucleotides read TGTGCCAGCAGTTACAGGGGACAGGGCCCCTACGAGCAGTACTTC.

The rearrangement joins TRBV6-6 to TRBJ2-4; the D call may be TRBD1 or TRBD2 (6 bases each). V shed 4 bases and J shed 7 bases, with 17 bases lying between them. The V gene's germline CDR1 is MNHNY and CDR2 SVGAGI (reference sequence). The CDR3 length is 15 residues. CDR3 DNA: TGTGCCAGCAGTTTTAGGGGGGTCCCCAGGAACATTCAGTACTTC. Protein: CASSFRGVPRNIQYF.

This clone showed up just a few times. The chain combines TRBV23-1 with TRBJ2-2, with a weak D call TRBD2 (5 bases). TRBV23-1 is known as an ORF, though its function is uncertain. V lost 11 bases and J 2 bases, leaving 18 bases between the germline ends. This CDR3 has 15 amino acids. The DNA of the CDR3 is TGCGCCCCCACGGGGAGAATAACAAACACCGGGGAGCTGTTTTTT. It yields the protein CAPTGRITNTGELFF.

This clone has a handful of counts. V gene TRBV25-1 combines with J gene TRBJ2-7; TRBD2 might be the D (6 bases). Germline assignment: CDR1 MGHDK and CDR2 SYGVNS. This CDR3 region has 14 residues. Trimming took 4 bases from V and 6 from J, leaving 16 bases between them. CDR3 in amino acids: CASSVAGFLREQYF. The DNA of the CDR3 is TGTGCCAGCAGTGTCGCGGGATTTCTTCGCGAGCAGTACTTC.

The CDR3 protein is CASNPGTGYNQPQHF. In DNA, the CDR3 is TGTGCCAGCAACCCCGGGACGGGTTACAATCAGCCCCAGCATTTT. V and J are TRBV6-6 and TRBJ1-5; tentative D call: TRBD1 (5 bases). This CDR3 is 15 amino acids long. Germline V gene lookup returns CDR1 MNHNY and CDR2 SVGAGI (reference sequence). Trimming shortened V by 7 bases and J by 3 bases, and 16 bases separated the two germline ends.

This clone was observed a few times. This chain uses TRBV4-2 with TRBJ2-2; D unresolved. This CDR3 contains 16 residues. The V and J ends lost 0 bases and 1 base respectively, with 9 bases between them. Germline CDR1 reads LGHNA; CDR2 reads YNFKEQ. The CDR3 coding sequence is TGTGCCAGCAGCCAAGAAACCGGGTGGAACACCGGGGAGCTGTTTTTT. Residues: CASSQETGWNTGELFF.

The chain uses TRBV7-2 and TRBJ2-7; 10 nucleotides align to TRBD1. The CDR3 length is 15 residues. Germline loops: CDR1 SGHTA, CDR2 FQGNSA. V shed 1 base, J shed 5 bases, and the junction held 5 bases outside the gene matches. CDR3 sequence: CASSLERTGGNEQYF. The CDR3 bases are TGTGCCAGCAGCTTAGAGAGGACAGGGGGAAACGAGCAGTACTTC.

This rearrangement joins TRBV15 to TRBJ2-7; tentative D call: TRBD2 (5 bases). Germline V gene lookup returns CDR1 LNHNV and CDR2 YYDKDF (reference sequence). V lost 5 bases and J 3 bases, leaving 14 bases between the germline ends. The CDR3 has 14 residues. The CDR3 is CATSGSTRLYEQYF. Here the CDR3 DNA reads TGTGCCACCAGCGGTTCTACTAGACTCTACGAGCAGTACTTC.

This clone has a handful of counts. The chain combines TRBV10-3 with TRBJ2-5; perhaps TRBD2 as D (6 bases). The CDR3 loop spans 16 amino acids. Trimming took 6 bases from V and 4 from J, leaving 21 bases between them. Germline-derived CDR1 and CDR2 are ENHRY and SYGVKD. CDR3 DNA: TGTGCCATCAGGGCTAGCGTAGCCGGTAGTGGAGAGACCCAGTACTTC. Translating it yields CAIRASVAGSGETQYF.

J is TRBJ2-1 and V is TRBV5-1, with 9 bases identical to TRBD2. From germline, CDR1 is SGHRS and CDR2 YFSETQ. The CDR3 length is 18 residues. V was pared by 1 base and J by 0 bases, with 8 bases of the junction left unmatched. The CDR3 sequence: CASSLINSGGSSYNEQFF. CDR3 sequence (DNA): TGCGCCAGCAGCTTGATCAATAGCGGGGGAAGCTCCTACAATGAGCAGTTCTTC.

Concerning this clone itself: The same CDR3 arises from other DNA sequences in this sample as well. The gene calls are TRBV10-3 and TRBJ2-7; D remains unclear. Per germline, CDR1 ENHRY and CDR2 SYGVKD. V dropped 4 bases and J dropped 4 bases, with 5 bases sitting between them. This CDR3 is 11 amino acids long. The CDR3 DNA reads TGTGCCATCAGTGCCTTGTACGAGCAGTACTTC. This translates into CAISALYEQYF.